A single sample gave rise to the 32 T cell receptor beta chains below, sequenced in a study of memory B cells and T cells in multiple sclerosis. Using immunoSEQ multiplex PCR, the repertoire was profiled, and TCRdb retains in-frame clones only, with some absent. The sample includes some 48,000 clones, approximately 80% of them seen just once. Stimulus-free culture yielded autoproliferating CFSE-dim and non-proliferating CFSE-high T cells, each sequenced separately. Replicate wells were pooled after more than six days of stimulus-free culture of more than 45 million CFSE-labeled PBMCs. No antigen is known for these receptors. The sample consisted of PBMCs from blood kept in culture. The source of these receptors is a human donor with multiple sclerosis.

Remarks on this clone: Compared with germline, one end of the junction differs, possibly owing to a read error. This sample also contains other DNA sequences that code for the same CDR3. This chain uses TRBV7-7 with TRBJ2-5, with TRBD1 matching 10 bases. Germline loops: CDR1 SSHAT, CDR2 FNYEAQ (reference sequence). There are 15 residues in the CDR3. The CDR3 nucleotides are TGTGCTAGCAGCTTGGGGGGGACAGGGGAAGAGACCCAGTACTTC. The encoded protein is CASSLGGTGEETQYF.

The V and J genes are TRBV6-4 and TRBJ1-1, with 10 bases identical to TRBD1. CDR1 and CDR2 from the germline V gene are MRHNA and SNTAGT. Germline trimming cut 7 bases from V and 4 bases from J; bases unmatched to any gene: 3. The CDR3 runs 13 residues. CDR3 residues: CASKGTGVTEAFF. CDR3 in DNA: TGTGCCAGCAAGGGGACAGGGGTCACTGAAGCTTTCTTT.

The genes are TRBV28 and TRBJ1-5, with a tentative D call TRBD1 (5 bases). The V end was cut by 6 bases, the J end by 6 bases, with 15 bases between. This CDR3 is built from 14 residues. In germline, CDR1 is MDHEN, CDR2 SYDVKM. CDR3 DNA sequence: TGTGCCAGCAGCCTAGGGGCGGCGGTTCAGCCCCAGCATTTT. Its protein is CASSLGAAVQPQHF.

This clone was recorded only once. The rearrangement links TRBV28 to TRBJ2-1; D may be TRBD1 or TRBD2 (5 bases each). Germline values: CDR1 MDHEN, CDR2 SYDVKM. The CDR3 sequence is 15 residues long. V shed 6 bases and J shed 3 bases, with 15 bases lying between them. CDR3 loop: CASSPVEGYYNEQFF. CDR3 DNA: TGTGCCAGCAGCCCCGTTGAGGGGTACTACAATGAGCAGTTCTTC.

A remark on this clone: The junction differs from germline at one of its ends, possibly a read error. DNA of the CDR3: TGTGCCTGGAGTGTAAGTATGGGAACCACTGAAGCTCTCTTT. Translated: CAWSVSMGTTEALF. The J gene is TRBJ1-1, the V gene TRBV30; no clear D gene. The CDR3 sequence is 14 residues long. Per the germline V gene, CDR1 is GTSNPN and CDR2 is SVGIG (reference sequence).

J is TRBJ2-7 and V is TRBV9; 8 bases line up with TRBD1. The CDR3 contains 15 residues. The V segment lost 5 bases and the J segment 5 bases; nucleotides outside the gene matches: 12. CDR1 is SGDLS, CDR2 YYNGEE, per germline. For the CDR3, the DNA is TGTGCCAGCAGTGGAGGGACAGGCTTTAACCACGAGCAGTACTTC. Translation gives CASSGGTGFNHEQYF. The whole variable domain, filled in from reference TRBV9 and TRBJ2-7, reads DSGVTQTPKHLITATGQRVTLRCSPRSGDLSVYWYQQSLDQGLQFLIQYYNGEERAKGNILERFSAQQFPDLHSELNLSSLELGDSALYFCASSGGTGFNHEQYFGPGTRLTVT.

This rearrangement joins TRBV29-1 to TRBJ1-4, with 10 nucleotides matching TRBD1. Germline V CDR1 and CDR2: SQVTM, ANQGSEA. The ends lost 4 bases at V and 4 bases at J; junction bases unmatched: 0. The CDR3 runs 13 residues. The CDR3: CSVGTGGNEKLFF. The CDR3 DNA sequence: TGCAGCGTTGGGACAGGGGGTAATGAAAAACTGTTTTTT.

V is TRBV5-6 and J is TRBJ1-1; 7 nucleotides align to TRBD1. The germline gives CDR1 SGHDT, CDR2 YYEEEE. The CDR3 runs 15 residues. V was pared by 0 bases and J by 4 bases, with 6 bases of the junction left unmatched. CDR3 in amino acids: CASSLATGAGTEAFF. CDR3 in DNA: TGTGCCAGCAGCTTGGCCACAGGGGCGGGCACTGAAGCTTTCTTT.

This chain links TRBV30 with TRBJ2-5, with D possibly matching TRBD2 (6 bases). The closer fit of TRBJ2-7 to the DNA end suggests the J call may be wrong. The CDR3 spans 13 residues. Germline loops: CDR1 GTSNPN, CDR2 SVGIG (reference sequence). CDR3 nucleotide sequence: TGTGCCTGGGAGGCGGGGTCCAGCTACGAGCAGTACTTC. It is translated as CAWEAGSSYEQYF.

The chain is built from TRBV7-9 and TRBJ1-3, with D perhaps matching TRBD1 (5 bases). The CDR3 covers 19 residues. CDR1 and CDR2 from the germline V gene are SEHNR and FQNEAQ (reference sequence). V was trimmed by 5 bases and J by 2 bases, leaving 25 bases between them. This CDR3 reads CASSPHRDLKGLAGNTIYF. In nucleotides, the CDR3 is TGTGCCAGCAGCCCTCACCGGGACCTTAAGGGGTTGGCTGGAAACACCATATATTTT. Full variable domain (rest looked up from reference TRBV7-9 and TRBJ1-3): DTGVSQNPRHKITKRGQNVTFRCDPISEHNRLYWYRQTLGQGPEFLTYFQNEAQLEKSRLLSDRFSAERPKGSFSTLEIQRTEQGDSAMYLCASSPHRDLKGLAGNTIYFGEGSWLTVV.

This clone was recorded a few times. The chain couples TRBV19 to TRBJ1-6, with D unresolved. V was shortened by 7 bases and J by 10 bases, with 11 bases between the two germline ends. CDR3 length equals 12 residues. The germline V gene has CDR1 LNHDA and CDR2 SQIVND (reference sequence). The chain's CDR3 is CASTFGNSPLHF. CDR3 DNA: TGTGCCAGTACCTTCGGGAACTCACCCCTCCACTTT.

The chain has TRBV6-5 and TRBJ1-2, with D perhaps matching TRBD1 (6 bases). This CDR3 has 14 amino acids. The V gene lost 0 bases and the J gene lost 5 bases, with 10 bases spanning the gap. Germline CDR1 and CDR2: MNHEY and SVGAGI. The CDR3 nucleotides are TGTGCCAGCAGTTACTCGTGGCAGGGGTATGGCTACACCTTC. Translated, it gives CASSYSWQGYGYTF.

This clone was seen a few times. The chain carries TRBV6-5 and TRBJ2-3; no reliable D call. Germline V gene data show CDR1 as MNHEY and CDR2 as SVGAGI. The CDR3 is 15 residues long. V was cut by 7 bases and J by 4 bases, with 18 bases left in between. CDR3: CASTRAHIGSDTQYF. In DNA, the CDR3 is TGTGCCAGCACCCGGGCACACATAGGATCAGATACGCAGTATTTT.

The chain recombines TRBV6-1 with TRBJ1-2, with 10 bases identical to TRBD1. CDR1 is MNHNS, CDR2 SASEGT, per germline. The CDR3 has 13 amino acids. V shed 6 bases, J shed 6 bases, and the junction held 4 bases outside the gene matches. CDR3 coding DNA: TGTGCCAGCAGCTTGGACAGGGGGGATGGCTACACCTTC. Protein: CASSLDRGDGYTF.

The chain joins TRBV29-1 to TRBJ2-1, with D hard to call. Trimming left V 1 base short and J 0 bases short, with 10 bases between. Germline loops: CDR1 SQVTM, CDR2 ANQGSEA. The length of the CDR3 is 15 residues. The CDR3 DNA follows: TGCAGCGTTGAAGTGAGGCTAAGCTCCTACAATGAGCAGTTCTTC. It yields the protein CSVEVRLSSYNEQFF.

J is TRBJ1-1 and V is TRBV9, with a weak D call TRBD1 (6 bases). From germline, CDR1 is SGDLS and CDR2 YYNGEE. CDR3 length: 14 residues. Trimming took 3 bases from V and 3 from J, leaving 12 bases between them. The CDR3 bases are TGTGCCAGCAGCGCACCGGGACAATACACTGAAGCTTTCTTT. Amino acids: CASSAPGQYTEAFF.

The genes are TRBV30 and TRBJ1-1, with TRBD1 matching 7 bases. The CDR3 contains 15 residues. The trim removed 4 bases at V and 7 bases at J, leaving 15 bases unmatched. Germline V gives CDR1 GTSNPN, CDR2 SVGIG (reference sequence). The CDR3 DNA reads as TGTGCCTGGACAACCTCCAACAACCGACAGGGTGAAGCTTTCTTT. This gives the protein CAWTTSNNRQGEAFF. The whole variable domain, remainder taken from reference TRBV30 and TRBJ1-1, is SQTIHQWPATLVQPVGSPLSLECTVEGTSNPNLYWYRQAAGRGLQLLFYSVGIGQISSEVPQNLSASRPQDRQFILSSKKLLLSDSGFYLCAWTTSNNRQGEAFFGQGTRLTVV.

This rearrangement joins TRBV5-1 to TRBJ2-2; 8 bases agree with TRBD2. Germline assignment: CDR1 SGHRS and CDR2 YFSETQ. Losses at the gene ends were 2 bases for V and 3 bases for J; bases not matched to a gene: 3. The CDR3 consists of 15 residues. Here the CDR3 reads CASSFTSGDTGELFF. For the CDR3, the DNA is TGCGCCAGCAGCTTCACTAGCGGAGACACCGGGGAGCTGTTTTTT.

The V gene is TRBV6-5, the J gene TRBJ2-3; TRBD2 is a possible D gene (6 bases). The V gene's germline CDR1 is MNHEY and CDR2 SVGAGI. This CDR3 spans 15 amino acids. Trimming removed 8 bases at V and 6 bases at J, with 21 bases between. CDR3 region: CASRSRGPRGDTQYF. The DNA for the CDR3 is TGTGCCAGCCGCTCCCGAGGGCCACGGGGGGATACGCAGTATTTT.

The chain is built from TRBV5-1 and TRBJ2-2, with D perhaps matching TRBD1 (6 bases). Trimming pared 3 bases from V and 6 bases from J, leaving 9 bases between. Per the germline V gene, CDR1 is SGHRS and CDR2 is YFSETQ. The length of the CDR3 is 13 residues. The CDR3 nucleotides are TGCGCCAGCAGCTGGGGGACATCCGGGGAGCTGTTTTTT. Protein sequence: CASSWGTSGELFF.

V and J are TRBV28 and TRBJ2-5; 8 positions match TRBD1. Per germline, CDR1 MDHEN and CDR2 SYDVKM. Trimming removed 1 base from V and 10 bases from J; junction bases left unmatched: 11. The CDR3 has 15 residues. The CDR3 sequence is CASSLYRQGNKGQYF. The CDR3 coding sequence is TGTGCCAGCAGTTTATACCGACAGGGGAACAAGGGCCAGTACTTC.

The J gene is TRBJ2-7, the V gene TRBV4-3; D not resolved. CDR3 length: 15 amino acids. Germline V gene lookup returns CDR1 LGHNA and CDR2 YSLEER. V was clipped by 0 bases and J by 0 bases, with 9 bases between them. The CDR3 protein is CASSQELRSSYEQYF. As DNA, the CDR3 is TGCGCCAGCAGCCAAGAGTTAAGGAGCTCCTACGAGCAGTACTTC.

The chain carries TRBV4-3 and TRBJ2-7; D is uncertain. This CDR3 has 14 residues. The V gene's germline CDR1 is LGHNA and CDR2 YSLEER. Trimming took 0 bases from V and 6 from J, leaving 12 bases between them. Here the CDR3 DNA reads TGCGCCAGCAGCCAAGAGGGCATTAGGAGCGAGCAGTACTTC. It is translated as CASSQEGIRSEQYF.

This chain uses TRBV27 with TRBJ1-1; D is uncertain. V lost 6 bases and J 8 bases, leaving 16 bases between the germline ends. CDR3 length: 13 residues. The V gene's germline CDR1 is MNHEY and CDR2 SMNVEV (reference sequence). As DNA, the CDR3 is TGTGCCAGCAGCCTAGGGAGGGCTGTGGAAGCTTTCTTT. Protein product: CASSLGRAVEAFF.

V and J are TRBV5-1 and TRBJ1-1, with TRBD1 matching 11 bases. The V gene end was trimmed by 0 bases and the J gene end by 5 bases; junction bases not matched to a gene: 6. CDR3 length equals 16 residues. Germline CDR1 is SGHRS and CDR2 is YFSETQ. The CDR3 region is CASSLGTGGRGTEAFF. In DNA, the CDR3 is TGCGCCAGCAGCTTGGGGACAGGGGGCCGAGGAACTGAAGCTTTCTTT.

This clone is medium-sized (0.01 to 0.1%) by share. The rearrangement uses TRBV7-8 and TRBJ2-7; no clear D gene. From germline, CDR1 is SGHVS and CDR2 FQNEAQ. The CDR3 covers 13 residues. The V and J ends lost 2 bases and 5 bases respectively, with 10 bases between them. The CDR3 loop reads CASSLLRKDEQYF. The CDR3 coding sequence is TGTGCCAGCAGCTTACTTAGAAAGGACGAGCAGTACTTC.

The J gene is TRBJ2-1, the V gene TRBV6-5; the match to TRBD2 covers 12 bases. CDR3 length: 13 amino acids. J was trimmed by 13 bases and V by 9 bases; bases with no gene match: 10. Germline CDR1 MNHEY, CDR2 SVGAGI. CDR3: CASEASGGAGQFF. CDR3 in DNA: TGTGCCAGTGAGGCTAGCGGGGGGGCTGGTCAGTTCTTC.

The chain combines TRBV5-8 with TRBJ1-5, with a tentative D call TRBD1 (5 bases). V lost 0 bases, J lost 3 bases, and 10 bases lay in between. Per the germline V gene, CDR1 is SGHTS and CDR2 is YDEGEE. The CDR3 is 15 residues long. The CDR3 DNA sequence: TGTGCCAGCAGCTTGGGCAGGGATGTCAATCAGCCCCAGCATTTT. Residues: CASSLGRDVNQPQHF.

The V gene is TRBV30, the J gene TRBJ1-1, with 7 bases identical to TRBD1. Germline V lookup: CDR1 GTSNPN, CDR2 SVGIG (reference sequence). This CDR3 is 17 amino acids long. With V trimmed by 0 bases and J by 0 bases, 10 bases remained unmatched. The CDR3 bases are TGTGCCTGGAGTGTACAGGGGTCCTCCGGGATGAACACTGAAGCTTTCTTT. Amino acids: CAWSVQGSSGMNTEAFF.

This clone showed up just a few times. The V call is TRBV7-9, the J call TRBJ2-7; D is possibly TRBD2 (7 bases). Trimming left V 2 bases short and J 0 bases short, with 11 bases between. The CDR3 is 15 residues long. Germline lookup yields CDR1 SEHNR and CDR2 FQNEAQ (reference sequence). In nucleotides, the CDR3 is TGTGCCAGCAGCTTACCGAGGGGGGGCTCCTACGAGCAGTACTTC. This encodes CASSLPRGGSYEQYF.

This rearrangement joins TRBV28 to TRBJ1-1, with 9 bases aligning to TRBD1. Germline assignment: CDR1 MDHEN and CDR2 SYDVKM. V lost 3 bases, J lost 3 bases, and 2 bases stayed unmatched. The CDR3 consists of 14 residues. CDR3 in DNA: TGTGCCAGCAGTTTTACAGGGGGCTACACTGAAGCTTTCTTT. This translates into CASSFTGGYTEAFF.

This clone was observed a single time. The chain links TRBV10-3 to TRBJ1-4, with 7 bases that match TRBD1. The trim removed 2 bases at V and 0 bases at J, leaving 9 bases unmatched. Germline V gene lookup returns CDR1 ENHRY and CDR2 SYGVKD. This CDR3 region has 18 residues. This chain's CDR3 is CAISENFGQVATNEKLFF. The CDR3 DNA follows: TGTGCCATCAGTGAGAATTTTGGACAGGTGGCAACTAATGAAAAACTGTTTTTT.